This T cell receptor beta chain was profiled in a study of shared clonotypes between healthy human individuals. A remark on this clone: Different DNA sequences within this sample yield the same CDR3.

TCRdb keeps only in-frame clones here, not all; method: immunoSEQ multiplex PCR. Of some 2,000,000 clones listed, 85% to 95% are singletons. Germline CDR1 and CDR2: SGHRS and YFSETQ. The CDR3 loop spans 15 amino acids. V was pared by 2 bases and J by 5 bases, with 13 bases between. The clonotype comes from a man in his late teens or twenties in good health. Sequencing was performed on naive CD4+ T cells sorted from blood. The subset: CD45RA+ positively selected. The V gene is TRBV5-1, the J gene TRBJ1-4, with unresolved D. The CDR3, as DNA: TGCGCCAGCAGCTTAGGCGGGTCCTTGAATGAAAAACTGTTTTTT. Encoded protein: CASSLGGSLNEKLFF.